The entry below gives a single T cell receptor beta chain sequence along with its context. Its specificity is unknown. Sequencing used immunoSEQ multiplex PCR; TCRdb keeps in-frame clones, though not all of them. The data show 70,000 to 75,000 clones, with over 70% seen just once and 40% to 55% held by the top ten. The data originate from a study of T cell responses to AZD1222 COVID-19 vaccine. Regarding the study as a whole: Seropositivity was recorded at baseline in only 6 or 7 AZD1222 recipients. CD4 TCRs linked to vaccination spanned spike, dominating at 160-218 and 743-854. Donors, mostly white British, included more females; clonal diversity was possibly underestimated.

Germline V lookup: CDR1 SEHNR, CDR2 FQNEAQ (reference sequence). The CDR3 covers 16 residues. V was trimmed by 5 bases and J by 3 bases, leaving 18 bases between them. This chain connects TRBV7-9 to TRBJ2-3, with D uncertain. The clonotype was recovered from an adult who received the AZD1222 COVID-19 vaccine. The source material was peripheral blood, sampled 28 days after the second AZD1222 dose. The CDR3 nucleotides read TGTGCCAGCAGCCCGGCCCCAGCTCTGGGGACAGATACGCAGTATTTT. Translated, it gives CASSPAPALGTDTQYF.